The 19 T cell receptor beta chains given below trace back to one sample, sequenced in a study of blood T cells in healthy people across ages. A second PCR of roughly 7 to 11 cycles used a sample-barcoded 5' primer and a J-beta primer mix. Via MiXCR, TCRdb re-called the 5' RACE reads, giving one row per CDR3 protein. Of 540,000 or so distinct CDR3 sequences listed, approximately 25% were seen once; the top ten hold roughly 18%. Sequencing was done on a sample of blood. All receptors derive from a woman aged 70-85 years in good health.

This clonotype is a singleton in its sample. This chain links TRBV3-1 with TRBJ2-1; D is unresolved. The CDR3 runs to 13 residues. Germline-derived CDR1 and CDR2 are LGHDT and YNNKEL (reference sequence). V lost 4 bases and J lost 8, with 12 bases in between. The CDR3 region has the DNA TGTGCCAGCAGCCCCGGGTTAGGATATGAGCAGTTCTTC. Translating it yields CASSPGLGYEQFF.

As to this clonotype: An end of the junction does not agree with germline; a read error may underlie this. The rearrangement links TRBV28 to TRBJ2-3; D remains ambiguous. This CDR3 is 10 amino acids long. The germline V gene encodes CDR1 MDHEN and CDR2 SYDVKM. The CDR3 sequence is CASSHALAFF. CDR3 nucleotides: TGTGCCAGCAGCCACGCCCTGGCTTTTTTT.

In its sample, this clonotype was seen a few times. The chain links TRBV7-2 to TRBJ2-3; D might be TRBD1 (5 bases). The CDR3 has 14 residues. V was cut by 2 bases and J by 5 bases, with 11 bases left in between. Germline V lookup: CDR1 SGHTA, CDR2 FQGNSA. CDR3 sequence reads: CASSLQGSGDTQYF. The DNA for the CDR3 is TGTGCCAGCAGCTTACAGGGATCTGGAGATACGCAGTATTTT.

This chain uses TRBV7-3 with TRBJ2-1, with 8 bases aligning to TRBD1. CDR3 length: 16 residues. J gave up 3 bases and V 3 bases, and 7 bases lay outside the gene matches. Germline-derived CDR1 and CDR2 are SGHTA and FQGTGA. The CDR3 coding sequence is TGTGCCAGCAGCTTTAGGCTGGGACAGGACTACAATGAGCAGTTCTTC. This gives the protein CASSFRLGQDYNEQFF.

This clonotype was counted a single time. This chain links TRBV3-1 with TRBJ1-1, with D perhaps matching TRBD1 (5 bases). Germline V gene sequence: CDR1 LGHDT, CDR2 YNNKEL (reference sequence). The ends were cut back, 4 bases at V and 6 bases at J, with 18 bases in the middle. The CDR3 runs 15 residues. This CDR3 reads CASSPNGGGRAEAFF. CDR3 nucleotide sequence: TGTGCCAGCAGCCCTAATGGGGGAGGGCGTGCTGAAGCTTTCTTT.

V gene TRBV5-6 combines with J gene TRBJ2-7; D remains ambiguous. The CDR3 totals 14 residues. V lost 1 base and J lost 5, with 13 bases in between. Germline V CDR1 and CDR2: SGHDT, YYEEEE. The DNA for the CDR3 is TGTGCCAGCAGCTTGATTGGGCAGGTAAACGAGCAGTACTTC. Translating it yields CASSLIGQVNEQYF.

The rearrangement links TRBV6-5 to TRBJ1-1; D is ambiguous. Germline CDR1 reads MNHEY; CDR2 reads SVGAGI. The V end lost 6 bases, the J end lost 6 bases, and 17 bases lay between the germline ends. The CDR3 runs 14 residues. DNA for the CDR3: TGTGCCAGCAGCCCCTTCTCCGTGTCCGCTGAAGCTTTCTTT. It codes for CASSPFSVSAEAFF.

The CDR3 here is CASSYSSGGAGDTQYF. The CDR3, as DNA: TGTGCCAGCAGTTACTCCTCCGGGGGGGCCGGAGATACGCAGTATTTT. The V gene is TRBV6-5, the J gene TRBJ2-3; 8 positions match TRBD2. The germline V gene has CDR1 MNHEY and CDR2 SVGAGI. The CDR3 is made up of 16 amino acids. V dropped 0 bases and J dropped 5; count of bases not matched to a gene: 7.

The CDR3 nucleotides read TGCGCCAGCAGCTCAGCACTGGATGAGCAGTTCTTC. This encodes CASSSALDEQFF. The chain employs TRBV5-1 and TRBJ2-5, with D unresolved. TRBJ2-1 explains the end of the DNA better; the J call may be wrong. The CDR3 contains 12 residues. Germline CDR1 and CDR2: SGHRS and YFSETQ.

This clonotype was seen more than once but under ten times. The chain carries TRBV4-3 and TRBJ1-1; maybe TRBD1 (5 bases). Trimming took 4 bases from V and 5 from J, leaving 17 bases between them. CDR3 length: 15 residues. Germline V CDR1 and CDR2: LGHNA, YSLEER. CDR3 sequence reads: CASSRSQGVWTEAFF. The CDR3 bases are TGCGCCAGCAGCCGGTCCCAGGGTGTCTGGACTGAAGCTTTCTTT.

This clonotype appeared a few times. V is TRBV5-1 and J is TRBJ1-2, with D possibly matching TRBD1 (5 bases). Looked up from germline, CDR1 is SGHRS and CDR2 is YFSETQ. The CDR3 contains 13 residues. Trimming took 4 bases from V and 7 from J, leaving 14 bases between them. CDR3 in amino acids: CASSIGTGGGYTF. The CDR3 nucleotides read TGCGCCAGCAGCATCGGGACTGGAGGTGGCTACACCTTC. The full variable domain, with the rest looked up from reference TRBV5-1 and TRBJ1-2, is KAGVTQTPRYLIKTRGQQVTLSCSPISGHRSVSWYQQTPGQGLQFLFEYFSETQRNKGNFPGRFSGRQFSNSRSEMNVSTLELGDSALYLCASSIGTGGGYTFGSGTRLTVV.

J is TRBJ1-1 and V is TRBV29-1; D is perhaps TRBD1 (6 bases). The V end lost 4 bases, the J end lost 4 bases, and 16 bases lay between the germline ends. The CDR3 loop spans 14 amino acids. The germline V gene has CDR1 SQVTM and CDR2 ANQGSEA. This CDR3 is CSVVEQGGGTEAFF. CDR3 sequence (DNA): TGCAGCGTTGTAGAACAGGGTGGGGGCACTGAAGCTTTCTTT.

This clonotype occurred a few times. The chain is built from TRBV29-1 and TRBJ2-4, with D perhaps TRBD2 (5 bases). The CDR3 extends over 10 amino acids. CDR1 is SQVTM and CDR2 is ANQGSEA in the germline V gene. Trimming cost V 7 bases and J 8 bases, with 9 bases left between them. This CDR3 reads CSARADIQYF. The CDR3 DNA sequence: TGCAGCGCCAGAGCGGACATTCAGTACTTC. The full variable domain, in which reference TRBV29-1 and TRBJ2-4 provide the parts outside the CDR3, is SAVISQKPSRDICQRGTSLTIQCQVDSQVTMMFWYRQQPGQSLTLIATANQGSEATYESGFVIDKFPISRPNLTFSTLTVSNMSPEDSSIYLCSARADIQYFGAGTRLSVL.

The chain carries TRBV28 and TRBJ2-5; 9 bases align to TRBD2. The J segment lost 6 bases and the V segment lost 2 bases, leaving 4 bases of the junction unmatched. Per the germline V gene, CDR1 is MDHEN and CDR2 is SYDVKM. The CDR3 loop spans 14 amino acids. The CDR3 here is CASSLSLAGQTQYF. CDR3 nucleotides: TGTGCCAGCAGTTTAAGCCTAGCGGGACAGACCCAGTACTTC.

The chain carries TRBV7-9 and TRBJ2-1; 7 nucleotides agree with TRBD2. V was clipped by 5 bases and J by 0 bases; unmatched bases: 10. CDR1 SEHNR and CDR2 FQNEAQ come from the germline V gene (reference sequence). This CDR3 comprises 17 residues. The CDR3 protein is CASSPRLAPSSYNEQFF. For the CDR3, the DNA is TGTGCCAGCAGCCCAAGACTAGCTCCTAGCTCCTACAATGAGCAGTTCTTC. The whole variable domain, remainder taken from reference TRBV7-9 and TRBJ2-1, is DTGVSQNPRHKITKRGQNVTFRCDPISEHNRLYWYRQTLGQGPEFLTYFQNEAQLEKSRLLSDRFSAERPKGSFSTLEIQRTEQGDSAMYLCASSPRLAPSSYNEQFFGPGTRLTVL.

This chain connects TRBV9 to TRBJ1-4; D gene ambiguous. This CDR3 contains 14 residues. Germline V gene data show CDR1 as SGDLS and CDR2 as YYNGEE. V lost 0 bases and J 4 bases, leaving 7 bases between the germline ends. CDR3 nucleotides: TGTGCCAGCAGCGTAGGGCCGAGTAATGAAAAACTGTTTTTT. The encoded protein is CASSVGPSNEKLFF.

This clonotype was seen a few times. The chain joins TRBV20-1 to TRBJ2-7; 10 bases agree with TRBD2. The V segment lost 0 bases and the J segment 2 bases; nucleotides outside the gene matches: 7. Per the germline V gene, CDR1 is DFQATT and CDR2 is SNEGSKA (reference sequence). CDR3 length: 16 residues. As DNA, the CDR3 is TGCAGTGCTAGAGATGGTGGTAGCGGGGGGACCTACGAGCAGTACTTC. This codes for CSARDGGSGGTYEQYF.

The chain has TRBV7-9 and TRBJ1-2, with 7 bases that match TRBD1. V gave up 5 bases and J gave up 5 bases; unmatched junction bases: 8. The CDR3 runs to 14 residues. The germline CDR1 and CDR2 sequences are SEHNR and FQNEAQ (reference sequence). The CDR3 spells CASSIDPTGYGYTF. CDR3 bases: TGTGCCAGCAGCATCGACCCGACAGGGTATGGCTACACCTTC.

This clonotype was seen more than once but under ten times. The J gene is TRBJ1-4, the V gene TRBV25-1, with a weak D call TRBD1 (5 bases). The CDR3 totals 15 residues. V lost 6 bases and J lost 5, with 16 bases in between. Germline V gives CDR1 MGHDK, CDR2 SYGVNS. The CDR3 loop is CASRGQTANNEKLFF. Here the CDR3 DNA reads TGTGCCAGCAGGGGCCAGACAGCCAACAATGAAAAACTGTTTTTT.